These 29 T cell receptor beta chains were sequenced from one sample in a study of shared clonotypes between healthy human individuals. Clones were read by immunoSEQ multiplex PCR, and TCRdb kept only the in-frame ones, dropping some. The sample records 1,500,000 or so clones, approximately 98.5% being singletons. Sequencing input: naive CD4+ T cells sorted from blood. Indicated subset: CD45RA+ positively selected. The receptors were gathered from a man aged 30 to 45 in good health.

This clone was observed a single time. This chain links TRBV18 with TRBJ2-7; no reliable D call. Germline-derived CDR1 and CDR2 are KGHSH and LQKENI. The length of the CDR3 is 14 residues. The V and J ends lost 6 bases and 0 bases respectively, with 12 bases between them. Written as DNA, the CDR3 is TGTGCCAGCTCCCCAAAAGGCCCCTCCTACGAGCAGTACTTC. The encoded protein is CASSPKGPSYEQYF. Using reference TRBV18 and TRBJ2-7 for the parts outside the CDR3, the full variable domain is NAGVMQNPRHLVRRRGQEARLRCSPMKGHSHVYWYRQLPEEGLKFMVYLQKENIIDESGMPKERFSAEFPKEGPSILRIQQVVRGDSAAYFCASSPKGPSYEQYFGPGTRLTVT.

Comment on this clone: The same CDR3 can be traced to other DNA sequences in this sample. The chain links TRBV9 to TRBJ2-5, with D uncertain. Germline V gene sequence: CDR1 SGDLS, CDR2 YYNGEE. Trimming pared 1 base from V and 3 bases from J, leaving 7 bases between. The CDR3 is 13 residues long. CDR3 coding DNA: TGTGCCAGCAGCGTACGAGCAGAAGAGACCCAGTACTTC. Translated, it gives CASSVRAEETQYF.

This chain joins TRBV29-1 and TRBJ2-1; 7 nucleotides match TRBD1. The J segment lost 6 bases and the V segment lost 4 bases, leaving 3 bases of the junction unmatched. Germline-derived CDR1 and CDR2 are SQVTM and ANQGSEA. The CDR3 runs 12 residues. In nucleotides, the CDR3 is TGCAGCGTTGTCCCAGGGGGCAATGAGCAGTTCTTC. Translating gives CSVVPGGNEQFF.

With respect to this clone: The sample contains more than one DNA sequence encoding this CDR3. The chain employs TRBV28 and TRBJ2-3; the D gene is possibly TRBD2 (6 bases). The V gene lost 2 bases and the J gene lost 0 bases, with 6 bases spanning the gap. The CDR3 length is 14 residues. CDR1 MDHEN and CDR2 SYDVKM come from the germline V gene. CDR3 sequence (DNA): TGTGCCAGCAGTTTAGGGGGGAGCACAGATACGCAGTATTTT. This gives the protein CASSLGGSTDTQYF.

The CDR3 region is CASTAGAIYNEQFF. The CDR3 nucleotides read TGTGCCAGCACGGCGGGAGCCATCTACAATGAGCAGTTCTTC. This rearrangement joins TRBV25-1 to TRBJ2-1, with 7 bases fitting TRBD2. After removal of 7 bases from V and 3 bases from J, the junction contained 6 bases not matched to a gene. Germline V gene sequence: CDR1 MGHDK, CDR2 SYGVNS. CDR3 length equals 14 residues.

This chain joins TRBV5-8 and TRBJ2-7; TRBD2 aligns across 10 bases. CDR3 length equals 16 residues. The J segment lost 4 bases and the V segment lost 0 bases, leaving 7 bases of the junction unmatched. CDR1 is SGHTS and CDR2 is YDEGEE in the germline V gene. In DNA, the CDR3 is TGTGCCAGCAGCTTGGCCCCTAGCGGGAGTTTGTACGAGCAGTACTTC. This codes for CASSLAPSGSLYEQYF.

This chain uses TRBV20-1 with TRBJ2-5; D is perhaps TRBD2 (6 bases). CDR1 is DFQATT, CDR2 SNEGSKA, per germline (reference sequence). This CDR3 has 11 residues. V lost 4 bases, J lost 3 bases, and 6 bases lay in between. The CDR3 DNA reads as TGCAGTGCTACTAGCGAAGAGACCCAGTACTTC. Translation gives CSATSEETQYF.

About this clone: Other DNA sequences within the sample encode an identical CDR3. The J gene is TRBJ2-1, the V gene TRBV9; no reliable D call. The V gene lost 1 base and the J gene lost 0 bases, with 5 bases spanning the gap. Germline CDR1 reads SGDLS; CDR2 reads YYNGEE. This CDR3 has 14 residues. CDR3 coding DNA: TGTGCCAGCAGCGTAACGGACTCCTACAATGAGCAGTTCTTC. Translating it yields CASSVTDSYNEQFF.

The CDR3 region has the DNA TGTGCCAGCAGCTTTGCCCCCGAGGCGGAAGAGCAGTACTTC. Its protein is CASSFAPEAEEQYF. J is TRBJ2-7 and V is TRBV7-2; the D is unclear. CDR3 length: 14 amino acids. V was pared by 3 bases and J by 7 bases, with 16 bases between. CDR1 is SGHTA, CDR2 FQGNSA, per germline.

The J gene is TRBJ2-3, the V gene TRBV7-3; TRBD2 matches at 10 bases. The CDR3 sequence is 15 residues long. Germline trimming cut 5 bases from V and 5 bases from J; bases unmatched to any gene: 7. CDR1 is SGHTA, CDR2 FQGTGA, per germline. In nucleotides, the CDR3 is TGTGCCAGCAGCCCGAGCGGGAGGGCCTTAGATACGCAGTATTTT. Protein product: CASSPSGRALDTQYF.

The chain links TRBV4-3 to TRBJ1-3; D gene uncertain. This CDR3 is built from 17 residues. V was pared by 4 bases and J by 0 bases, with 16 bases between. Germline V lookup: CDR1 LGHNA, CDR2 YSLEER. The CDR3 DNA reads as TGCGCCAGCAGCCGGTCGTTGTCTACCTCCTCTGGAAACACCATATATTTT. It yields the protein CASSRSLSTSSGNTIYF.

V usage is TRBV5-1 and J usage is TRBJ2-3; 8 nucleotides agree with TRBD2. The CDR3 is 14 amino acids. Germline V gene data show CDR1 as SGHRS and CDR2 as YFSETQ. V lost 7 bases and J lost 1; bases outside the gene matches: 5. The CDR3 DNA reads as TGCGCCAGCTACCTCGGGGGGGGCACAGATACGCAGTATTTT. The encoded protein is CASYLGGGTDTQYF.

The chain recombines TRBV19 with TRBJ1-2; possible D gene TRBD1, 5 bases. V was shortened by 7 bases and J by 8 bases, with 17 bases between the two germline ends. Germline V CDR1 and CDR2: LNHDA, SQIVND (reference sequence). This CDR3 contains 13 residues. CDR3 in DNA: TGTGCCAGTAAGATCCCCGGCGGGGGGGGCTACACCTTC. Translation gives CASKIPGGGGYTF.

The rearrangement joins TRBV7-8 to TRBJ2-2, with TRBD2 identical over 11 bases. Germline loops: CDR1 SGHVS, CDR2 FQNEAQ. CDR3 length: 16 residues. After removal of 5 bases from V and 3 bases from J, the junction contained 5 bases not matched to a gene. The CDR3 loop is CASSLRLAGYTGELFF. The CDR3 nucleotides are TGTGCCAGCAGCCTTCGACTAGCGGGATACACCGGGGAGCTGTTTTTT.

The chain is built from TRBV19 and TRBJ2-2, with D possibly called TRBD1 or TRBD2 (7 bases each). CDR1 and CDR2 from the germline V gene are LNHDA and SQIVND (reference sequence). Deletions cut 10 bases from V and 3 bases from J, with 15 bases between. The CDR3 runs 14 residues. Written as DNA, the CDR3 is TGTGCCACCCGCGGGGGACAGTACACCGGGGAGCTGTTTTTT. This sequence encodes CATRGGQYTGELFF.

The chain carries TRBV2 and TRBJ2-4; a weak D match, TRBD2 (6 bases). From germline, CDR1 is SNHLY and CDR2 FYNNEI. The CDR3 covers 12 residues. The germline V and J ends were trimmed by 7 bases and 5 bases, with 9 bases remaining between them. CDR3 loop: CASKWGENIQYF. In DNA form, the CDR3 reads TGTGCCAGCAAGTGGGGGGAAAACATTCAGTACTTC. Full variable domain (outside the CDR3, taken from reference TRBV2 and TRBJ2-4): EPEVTQTPSHQVTQMGQEVILRCVPISNHLYFYWYRQILGQKVEFLVSFYNNEISEKSEIFDDQFSVERPDGSNFTLKIRSTKLEDSAMYFCASKWGENIQYFGAGTRLSVL.

The chain recombines TRBV28 with TRBJ2-7; the match to TRBD2 covers 7 bases. The CDR3 length is 15 residues. Germline V CDR1 and CDR2: MDHEN, SYDVKM. With V trimmed by 1 base and J by 2 bases, 5 bases remained unmatched. CDR3 bases: TGTGCCAGCAGTTTATCAGCGACTAGCACCTACGAGCAGTACTTC. This sequence encodes CASSLSATSTYEQYF.

V gene TRBV7-9 combines with J gene TRBJ2-7; weak D call: TRBD1 (5 bases). CDR1 SEHNR and CDR2 FQNEAQ come from the germline V gene (reference sequence). CDR3 length: 14 amino acids. Trimming took off 2 bases at V and 2 bases at J, with 10 bases between the two ends. The DNA of the CDR3 is TGTGCCAGCAGCTTAACCCACAGGCCCTACGAGCAGTACTTC. This sequence encodes CASSLTHRPYEQYF.

V usage is TRBV5-1 and J usage is TRBJ2-2, with TRBD1 identical over 7 bases. The germline gives CDR1 SGHRS, CDR2 YFSETQ. The CDR3 loop spans 15 amino acids. The trim removed 3 bases at V and 5 bases at J, leaving 7 bases unmatched. CDR3 in amino acids: CASSSTGIGTGELFF. CDR3 nucleotide sequence: TGCGCCAGCAGCTCGACAGGGATTGGGACCGGGGAGCTGTTTTTT.

The chain carries TRBV9 and TRBJ2-1; 13 nucleotides match TRBD2. V lost 1 base to trimming and J lost 7 bases; unmatched junction nucleotides: 5. CDR3 length: 16 amino acids. Germline V gene sequence: CDR1 SGDLS, CDR2 YYNGEE. The CDR3 DNA sequence: TGTGCCAGCAGCGTAACCGGGACTAGCGGGATAAATGAGCAGTTCTTC. Translated: CASSVTGTSGINEQFF.

The chain links TRBV4-1 to TRBJ2-2; the match to TRBD2 covers 10 bases. V gave up 3 bases and J gave up 1 base; unmatched junction bases: 14. The CDR3 has 20 residues. Germline CDR1 is MGHRA and CDR2 is YSYEKL. This CDR3 is CASSHPSGRANNKNTGELFF. Here the CDR3 DNA reads TGCGCCAGCAGCCACCCGAGCGGGAGGGCTAACAACAAGAACACCGGGGAGCTGTTTTTT.

The rearrangement uses TRBV13 and TRBJ2-7, with 8 bases fitting TRBD2. The CDR3 sequence is 16 residues long. In germline, CDR1 is PRHDT, CDR2 FYEKMQ (reference sequence). Trimming cost V 5 bases and J 4 bases; bases outside gene matches: 13. CDR3 nucleotides: TGTGCCAGCAGCCCCCGCTTTGGCGGGAGGTTGTACGAGCAGTACTTC. Translated: CASSPRFGGRLYEQYF.

This chain joins TRBV19 and TRBJ2-7; D assignment may be TRBD1 or TRBD2 (5 bases each). V lost 2 bases and J lost 5, with 13 bases in between. The CDR3 is 14 amino acids. In germline, CDR1 is LNHDA, CDR2 SQIVND (reference sequence). CDR3 sequence (DNA): TGTGCCAGTAGTATACGGGGCCCTATCCACGAGCAGTACTTC. This gives the protein CASSIRGPIHEQYF.

The V and J genes are TRBV10-2 and TRBJ2-5; TRBD2 matches at 8 bases. The V gene end was trimmed by 4 bases and the J gene end by 9 bases; junction bases not matched to a gene: 22. Germline CDR1 WSHSY, CDR2 SAAADI. The CDR3 is 18 amino acids. CDR3 coding DNA: TGCGCCAGCAGTGTGACGGGAGGGCCAACGGGGACTTTGGTACCCCAGTACTTC. Translation: CASSVTGGPTGTLVPQYF.

The chain carries TRBV18 and TRBJ1-2, with unresolved D. Per germline, CDR1 KGHSH and CDR2 LQKENI. This CDR3 contains 13 residues. Between the trimmed V and J ends, which lost 4 bases and 10 bases, there was a span of 16 bases. The CDR3 nucleotides are TGTGCCAGCTCACTTACCCGGGAACTTCACTACACCTTC. It yields the protein CASSLTRELHYTF.

J is TRBJ2-3 and V is TRBV5-1; either TRBD1 or TRBD2 may supply D (5 bases each). Trimming shortened V by 4 bases and J by 0 bases, and 9 bases separated the two germline ends. Germline lookup yields CDR1 SGHRS and CDR2 YFSETQ. This CDR3 comprises 14 residues. The CDR3 sequence is CASSRDRSTDTQYF. The CDR3 DNA follows: TGCGCCAGCAGCAGGGACCGAAGCACAGATACGCAGTATTTT.

The V gene is TRBV19, the J gene TRBJ2-7, with TRBD2 as a possible D gene (6 bases). From germline, CDR1 is LNHDA and CDR2 SQIVND (reference sequence). V was pared by 2 bases and J by 3 bases, with 14 bases between. The CDR3 loop spans 15 amino acids. The chain's CDR3 is CASSINPGVYYEQYF. Written as DNA, the CDR3 is TGTGCCAGTAGTATAAACCCGGGAGTCTACTACGAGCAGTACTTC.

This chain links TRBV7-2 with TRBJ1-5; D is undetermined. Trimming removed 3 bases at V and 6 bases at J, with 6 bases between. Germline-derived CDR1 and CDR2 are SGHTA and FQGNSA. The CDR3 has 12 residues. The CDR3, as DNA: TGTGCCAGCAGCTTCCTGATTCAGCCCCAGCATTTT. It yields the protein CASSFLIQPQHF.

The gene calls are TRBV5-8 and TRBJ2-7; D perhaps matches TRBD1 (6 bases). Trimming took off 4 bases at V and 3 bases at J, with 8 bases between the two ends. Germline-derived CDR1 and CDR2 are SGHTS and YDEGEE. CDR3 length equals 12 residues. The CDR3 loop reads CASSPQGYEQYF. CDR3 nucleotides: TGTGCCAGCAGCCCACAGGGCTACGAGCAGTACTTC.